This T cell receptor beta chain was documented in a study of CD8+CD57+ T cells in acquired aplastic anemia. Study summary: Among healthy donors, CD4+ cells averaged roughly 11 million reads.

After removal of 4 bases from V and 4 bases from J, the junction contained 6 bases not matched to a gene. Per germline, CDR1 MNHNS and CDR2 SASEGT. This CDR3 is 15 amino acids long. The use of genomic DNA as template underpinned the TCR beta VDJ and CDR3 profiling. TCRdb passed the reads through MiXCR, listing each CDR3 protein once. The sample contains 90,000 to 120,000 distinct CDR3 sequences, around 50% of which appear only once. Sequencing was performed on sorted CD4+, CD8+, or CD8+CD57+ T cells (not recorded which) from PBMCs. This chain joins TRBV6-1 and TRBJ1-1; the match to TRBD1 covers 10 bases. The receptor's source is a human donor in good health, serving as a control. The CDR3 loop reads CASSGGTGAPTEAFF. CDR3 nucleotides: TGTGCCAGCAGTGGAGGGACAGGGGCGCCCACTGAAGCTTTCTTT.